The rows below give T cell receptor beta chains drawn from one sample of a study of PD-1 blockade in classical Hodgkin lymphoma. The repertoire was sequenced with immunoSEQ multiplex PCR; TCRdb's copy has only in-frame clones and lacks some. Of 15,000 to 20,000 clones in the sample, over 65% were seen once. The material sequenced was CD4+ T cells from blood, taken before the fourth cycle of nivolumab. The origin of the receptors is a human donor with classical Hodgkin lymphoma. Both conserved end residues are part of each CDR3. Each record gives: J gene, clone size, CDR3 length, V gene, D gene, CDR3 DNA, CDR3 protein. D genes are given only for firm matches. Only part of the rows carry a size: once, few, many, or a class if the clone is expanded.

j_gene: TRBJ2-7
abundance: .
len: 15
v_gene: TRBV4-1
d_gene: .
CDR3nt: TGCGCCAGCAGCCAAGAGGCGGGACACTCCTACGAGCAGTACTTC
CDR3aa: CASSQEAGHSYEQYF

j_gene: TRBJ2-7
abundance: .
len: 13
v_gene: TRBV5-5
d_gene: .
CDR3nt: TGTGCCAGCAGCGGACAAGGATTATACGAGCAGTACTTC
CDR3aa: CASSGQGLYEQYF

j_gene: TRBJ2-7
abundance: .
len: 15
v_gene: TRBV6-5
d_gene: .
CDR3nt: TGTGCCAGCAGTTACTCTGGAGACATCTCCTACGAGCAGTACTTC
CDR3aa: CASSYSGDISYEQYF

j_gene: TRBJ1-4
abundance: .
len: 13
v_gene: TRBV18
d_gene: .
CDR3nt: TGTGCCAGCTCTCAAAGCGCTAATGAAAAACTGTTTTTT
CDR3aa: CASSQSANEKLFF

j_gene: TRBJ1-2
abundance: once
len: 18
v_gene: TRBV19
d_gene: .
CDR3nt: TGTGCCAGTAGTATAGAGGCTCAAAGGGGAACAGCTAACTATGGCTACACCTTC
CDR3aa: CASSIEAQRGTANYGYTF

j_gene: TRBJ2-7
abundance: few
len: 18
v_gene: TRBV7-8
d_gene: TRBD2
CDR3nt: TGTGCCAGCAGTTTTAGGGCGGGACTAGCGTCCCGATCCTACGAGCAGTACTTC
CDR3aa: CASSFRAGLASRSYEQYF

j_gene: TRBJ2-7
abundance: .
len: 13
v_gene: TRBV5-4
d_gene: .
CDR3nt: TGTGCCAGCAGCTTTAGGGTCTTGGGGGAGCAGTACTTC
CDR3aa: CASSFRVLGEQYF

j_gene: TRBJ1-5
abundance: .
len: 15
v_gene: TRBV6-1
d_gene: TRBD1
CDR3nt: TGTGCCAGCAGGGAGGGACAGGGTTACAATCAGCCCCAGCATTTT
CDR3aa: CASREGQGYNQPQHF

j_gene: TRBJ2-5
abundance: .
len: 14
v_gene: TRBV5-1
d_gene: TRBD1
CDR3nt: TGCGCCAGCAGCTTTCGGGACAGGGGGGAGACCCAGTACTTC
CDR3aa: CASSFRDRGETQYF

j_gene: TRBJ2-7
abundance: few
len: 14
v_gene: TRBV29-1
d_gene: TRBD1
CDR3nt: TGCAGCGTAGCACAGGGGGCCCTTTCCTACGAGCAGTACTTC
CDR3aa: CSVAQGALSYEQYF

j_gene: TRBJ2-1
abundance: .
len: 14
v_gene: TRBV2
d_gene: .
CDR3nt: TGTGCCAGCAGTGATGGGACCCGCTACAATGAGCAGTTCTTC
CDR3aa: CASSDGTRYNEQFF

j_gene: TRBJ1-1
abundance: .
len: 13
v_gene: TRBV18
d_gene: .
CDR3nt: TGTGCCAGCTCACTTGGACGGAACACTGAAGCTTTCTTT
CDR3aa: CASSLGRNTEAFF

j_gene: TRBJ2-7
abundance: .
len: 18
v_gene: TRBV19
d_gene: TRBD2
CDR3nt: TGTGCCAGTAGTATATTCGGCCCCCGGACTAGCGGAACCTACGAGCAGTACTTC
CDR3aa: CASSIFGPRTSGTYEQYF